These T cell receptor beta chains were read from a single sample in a study of blood T cell repertoires in COVID-19. The assay was immunoSEQ multiplex PCR, and TCRdb's table has in-frame clones only and misses some. The data hold under 250,000 clones, with roughly 80% observed a single time. Specimen: peripheral blood. The receptors come from a woman aged 70-85 years with acute or convalescent COVID-19. CDR3s include the opening cysteine and the closing phenylalanine or tryptophan. The order of the fields is clone size, V gene, D gene, J gene, CDR3 DNA, CDR3 protein. A D gene is named only where the DNA matches it firmly. Part of the rows lack a size; the others show once, few, many or a class for expanded clones.

clone_size: few; v_call: TRBV24-1; d_call: NA; j_call: TRBJ1-2; cdr3_nt: TGTGCCACCAGTGATTTAGACAGCCACGGCTACACCTTC; cdr3_aa: CATSDLDSHGYTF
clone_size: NA; v_call: TRBV19; d_call: NA; j_call: TRBJ1-6; cdr3_nt: TGTGCCAGTAAGACAGGCCTCTATAATTCACCCCTCCACTTT; cdr3_aa: CASKTGLYNSPLHF
clone_size: NA; v_call: TRBV27; d_call: NA; j_call: TRBJ1-5; cdr3_nt: TGTGCCAGTCAGAGAACGGGGGGGGACTCCCCGCATTTT; cdr3_aa: CASQRTGGDSPHF
clone_size: NA; v_call: TRBV18; d_call: TRBD1; j_call: TRBJ1-2; cdr3_nt: TGTGCCAGCTCACCCGGGACAGGGCGAAACTATGGCTACACCTTC; cdr3_aa: CASSPGTGRNYGYTF
clone_size: NA; v_call: TRBV10-2; d_call: NA; j_call: TRBJ2-2; cdr3_nt: TGCGCCAGCAGGAGCGCGCCAGCGAACACCGGGGAGCTGTTTTTT; cdr3_aa: CASRSAPANTGELFF
clone_size: NA; v_call: TRBV28; d_call: TRBD1; j_call: TRBJ1-3; cdr3_nt: TGTGCCAGCAGTTCTACCGGGACAGCCGGAAACACCATATATTTT; cdr3_aa: CASSSTGTAGNTIYF
clone_size: NA; v_call: TRBV19; d_call: NA; j_call: TRBJ1-2; cdr3_nt: TGTGCCAGTAGTACTTGGACAGAAGGATCTTATGGCTACACCTTC; cdr3_aa: CASSTWTEGSYGYTF
clone_size: NA; v_call: TRBV28; d_call: NA; j_call: TRBJ1-5; cdr3_nt: TGTGCCAGCAGTATTTTAAATCAGCCCCAGCATTTT; cdr3_aa: CASSILNQPQHF
clone_size: NA; v_call: TRBV10-3; d_call: NA; j_call: TRBJ1-5; cdr3_nt: TGTGCCATCAGTGAGGGCAGCAATCAGCCCCAGCATTTT; cdr3_aa: CAISEGSNQPQHF
clone_size: NA; v_call: TRBV4-3; d_call: TRBD2; j_call: TRBJ2-2; cdr3_nt: TGCGCCAGCAGCCAAGATTTTCTAGCGGCCGTCACCGGGGAGCTGTTTTTT; cdr3_aa: CASSQDFLAAVTGELFF
clone_size: NA; v_call: TRBV7-9; d_call: TRBD1; j_call: TRBJ1-5; cdr3_nt: TGTGCCAGCAGCTTAGGGGACAGGGACGGGAATCAGCCCCAGCATTTT; cdr3_aa: CASSLGDRDGNQPQHF
clone_size: NA; v_call: TRBV4-1; d_call: NA; j_call: TRBJ1-3; cdr3_nt: TGCGCCAGCAGCTATAGCCGACAGCCCCCAGGAAACACCATATATTTT; cdr3_aa: CASSYSRQPPGNTIYF
clone_size: NA; v_call: TRBV6-5; d_call: NA; j_call: TRBJ1-3; cdr3_nt: TGTGCCAGCAGTTATACGGCGGGACGTCTTGGAAACACCATATATTTT; cdr3_aa: CASSYTAGRLGNTIYF
clone_size: few; v_call: TRBV20-1; d_call: NA; j_call: TRBJ2-7; cdr3_nt: TGCAGTGCTCAGTTATACGAGCAGTACTTC; cdr3_aa: CSAQLYEQYF
clone_size: NA; v_call: TRBV2; d_call: TRBD1; j_call: TRBJ2-3; cdr3_nt: TGTGCCAGCAGTCCTGGGACAGGGGGCCCAGATACGCAGTATTTT; cdr3_aa: CASSPGTGGPDTQYF
clone_size: NA; v_call: TRBV19; d_call: NA; j_call: TRBJ2-2; cdr3_nt: TGTGCCAGTAGTAGGGGGCAGAGCACCGGGGAGCTGTTTTTT; cdr3_aa: CASSRGQSTGELFF
clone_size: NA; v_call: TRBV28; d_call: TRBD1; j_call: TRBJ1-2; cdr3_nt: TGTGCCAGCAGTAGGGGGCCAAAAGGGGTGTGGGGCTACACCTTC; cdr3_aa: CASSRGPKGVWGYTF
clone_size: NA; v_call: TRBV5-5; d_call: NA; j_call: TRBJ2-5; cdr3_nt: TGTGCCAGCAGCCCGCGGATCCAGACCCAGTACTTC; cdr3_aa: CASSPRIQTQYF
clone_size: NA; v_call: TRBV18; d_call: TRBD1; j_call: TRBJ2-4; cdr3_nt: TGTGCCAGCTCACCACAGGGACAGGGGTCGGACATTCAGTACTTC; cdr3_aa: CASSPQGQGSDIQYF
clone_size: few; v_call: TRBV20-1; d_call: NA; j_call: TRBJ2-3; cdr3_nt: TGCAGTGCTAGTTTAGGGGCCTTCACAGATACGCAGTATTTT; cdr3_aa: CSASLGAFTDTQYF